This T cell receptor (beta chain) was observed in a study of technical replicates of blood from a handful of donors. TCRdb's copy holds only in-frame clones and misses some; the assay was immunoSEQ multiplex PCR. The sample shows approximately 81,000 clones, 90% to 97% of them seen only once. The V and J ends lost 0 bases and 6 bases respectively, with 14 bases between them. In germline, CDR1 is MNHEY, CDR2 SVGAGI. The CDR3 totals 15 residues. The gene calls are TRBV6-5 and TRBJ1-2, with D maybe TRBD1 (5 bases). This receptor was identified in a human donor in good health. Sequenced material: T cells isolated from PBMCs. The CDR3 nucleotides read TGTGCCAGCAGTTACTCGAAACAGGTTCCCCATGGCTACACCTTC. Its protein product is CASSYSKQVPHGYTF.